The sequence of this T cell receptor beta chain was determined in a study of blood T cell repertoires in COVID-19. Study overall: Samples came from the United States, Italy and Spain, spanning acute and convalescent COVID-19.

The data were produced by immunoSEQ multiplex PCR, yet TCRdb's version contains in-frame clones alone and is incomplete. This sample has tens of thousands of clones, with about 85% found just once. This CDR3 spans 13 amino acids. Germline V CDR1 and CDR2: GTSNPN, SVGIG (reference sequence). V was clipped by 3 bases and J by 5 bases, with 13 bases between them. The V gene is TRBV30, the J gene TRBJ1-1; tentatively, D is TRBD1 (6 bases). The clonotype comes from a human donor in a cohort sampled during active COVID-19. Input material: peripheral blood. The CDR3 DNA reads as TGTGCCTGGAGCCTCGGCCAGGGGACTGAAGCTTTCTTT. Protein: CAWSLGQGTEAFF.